The rows below give T cell receptor beta chains drawn from one sample of a study of T cell repertoires in cytomegalovirus infection. From the reads, TCRdb called clonotypes with MiXCR, one entry per CDR3 protein. The data contain some 220,000 distinct CDR3 sequences, approximately 6.7% of them singletons. The sample taken for sequencing was PBMCs. These receptors were collected from a human donor in good health (CMV status not recorded). Some clones in this sample may be carry-over from other donors' samples. Both conserved end residues are part of each CDR3. A D gene is named only where the DNA matches it firmly. Clone sizes are given selectively: once, few, many, or a class where the clone is expanded.

clone_size j_call v_call d_call cdr3_aa cdr3_nt
- TRBJ1-6 TRBV2 - CASKGGGYSPLHF TGTGCCAGCAAAGGGGGAGGGTATTCACCCCTCCACTTT
many TRBJ1-1 TRBV7-9 - CASRHDRLYTEAFF TGTGCCAGCAGACATGACAGGTTGTACACTGAAGCTTTCTTT
many TRBJ2-3 TRBV5-5 - CASSLDPGANTDTQYF TGTGCCAGCAGCCTAGACCCGGGGGCCAACACAGATACGCAGTATTTT
many TRBJ2-3 TRBV3-1 TRBD1 CASSPLDRGEDTQYF TGTGCCAGCAGTCCTCTGGACAGGGGGGAAGATACGCAGTATTTT
many TRBJ1-5 TRBV20-1 - CSAQDRASQPQHF TGCAGTGCTCAAGACAGAGCTAGTCAGCCCCAGCATTTT
many TRBJ1-1 TRBV7-2 TRBD1 CASSASRTGAGKTEAFF TGTGCCAGCAGCGCAAGTCGTACAGGGGCTGGGAAGACTGAAGCTTTCTTT
few TRBJ1-1 TRBV20-1 TRBD1 CSAYDRVDTEAFF TGCAGTGCTTATGACAGGGTAGACACTGAAGCTTTCTTT
many TRBJ1-2 TRBV29-1 TRBD1 CSVDRGGYGYTF TGCAGCGTAGACAGGGGGGGCTATGGCTACACCTTC
few TRBJ1-1 TRBV11-2 - CASSLRTRDTEAFF TGTGCCAGCAGTCTTCGGACTCGAGACACTGAAGCTTTCTTT
many TRBJ2-4 TRBV20-1 - CSASTGRVKNIQYF TGCAGTGCTAGTACAGGGAGGGTCAAAAACATTCAGTACTTC
many TRBJ1-3 TRBV2 - CASSSDGITIYF TGTGCCAGCAGCTCAGATGGGATCACCATATATTTT
many TRBJ1-1 TRBV7-2 - CASSLEVGRNTEAFF TGTGCCAGCAGCTTAGAGGTGGGCAGGAACACTGAAGCTTTCTTT
many TRBJ1-1 TRBV7-2 - CASSRKEAFF TGTGCCAGCAGCCGAAAGGAAGCTTTCTTT
many TRBJ1-1 TRBV6-2/TRBV6-3 - CASSYRPDPGNTEAFF TGTGCCAGCAGTTACAGACCCGACCCGGGGAACACTGAAGCTTTCTTT
many TRBJ2-2 TRBV7-2 - CASSSSRPVGELFF TGTGCCAGCAGCTCCTCCCGACCAGTGGGGGAGCTGTTTTTT
many TRBJ1-5 TRBV7-2 - CASSPDSFPNQPQHF TGTGCCAGCAGCCCGGACTCTTTCCCCAATCAGCCCCAGCATTTT
many TRBJ2-1 TRBV7-9 - CASSSRPVNEQFF TGTGCCAGCAGCTCCCGACCGGTTAATGAGCAGTTCTTC
many TRBJ2-7 TRBV20-1 - CSTRAGPSYEQYF TGCAGTACCCGGGCCGGCCCCTCCTACGAGCAGTACTTC
many TRBJ2-1 TRBV6-2/TRBV6-3 TRBD2 CASSWTSGATGEQFF TGTGCCAGCAGTTGGACTAGCGGGGCCACGGGTGAGCAGTTCTTC
many TRBJ2-5 TRBV29-1 TRBD2 CTLRRRTVRTSGGQQETQYF TGCACCCTTCGGCGGCGGACTGTCCGGACTAGCGGGGGGCAACAAGAGACCCAGTACTTC
many TRBJ1-6 TRBV20-1 - CSARVQGINSPLHF TGCAGTGCTAGGGTTCAGGGGATTAATTCACCCCTCCACTTT
many TRBJ1-1 TRBV6-2/TRBV6-3 - CASSYNVAALQAFF TGTGCCAGCAGTTACAATGTGGCCGCTCTCCAAGCTTTCTTT
many TRBJ2-6 TRBV27 TRBD1 CASSFGTVSGANVLTF TGTGCCAGCAGTTTCGGGACAGTCTCTGGGGCCAACGTCCTGACTTTC
many TRBJ2-1 TRBV28 - CASSLNSYNEQFF TGTGCCAGCAGTTTAAACTCCTACAATGAGCAGTTCTTC
many TRBJ2-3 TRBV27 - CASSLSVRGDTQYF TGTGCCAGCAGTTTATCGGTCAGGGGAGATACGCAGTATTTT
many TRBJ2-3 TRBV20-1 TRBD2 CSASTSGGLPFNTDTQYF TGCAGTGCCTCCACTAGCGGGGGGCTTCCATTCAACACAGATACGCAGTATTTT
many TRBJ1-1 TRBV12-3/TRBV12-4 - CASSPTPTNTEAFF TGTGCCAGCAGCCCCACCCCTACGAACACTGAAGCTTTCTTT
many TRBJ1-1 TRBV20-1 - CSASRPIGTEAFF TGCAGTGCTAGTCGTCCGATAGGCACTGAAGCTTTCTTT
many TRBJ2-4 TRBV7-2 - CASSPTSNIQYF TGTGCCAGCAGCCCGACATCAAACATTCAGTACTTC
few TRBJ1-1 TRBV12-3/TRBV12-4 TRBD1 CASSPIPSGGKTEAFF TGTGCCAGCAGTCCAATTCCTTCAGGGGGAAAGACTGAAGCTTTCTTT
many TRBJ2-5 TRBV7-2 - CASSPRVGSFKETQYF TGTGCCAGCAGCCCTAGGGTGGGGTCATTTAAAGAGACCCAGTACTTC
many TRBJ2-1 TRBV7-2 - CASSLATGSEQFF TGTGCCAGCAGCTTAGCCACAGGGAGTGAGCAGTTCTTC
many TRBJ2-7 TRBV6-5 - CASSYAADLFYEQYF TGTGCCAGCAGTTACGCAGCGGACCTCTTCTACGAGCAGTACTTC
many TRBJ2-7 TRBV11-2 TRBD2 CASSSGKRGGVAYEQYF TGTGCCAGCAGCTCGGGGAAGCGGGGGGGGGTGGCCTACGAGCAGTACTTC
- TRBJ1-2 TRBV5-1 - CASSYEVSAVYGYTF TGCGCCAGCAGCTATGAGGTATCCGCCGTCTATGGCTACACCTTC
many TRBJ2-5 TRBV28 TRBD2 CASNSKGGSETQYF TGTGCCAGCAATTCCAAGGGAGGGTCGGAGACCCAGTACTTC
many TRBJ1-1 TRBV5-1 - CASSPWEGGNTEAFF TGCGCCAGCAGCCCCTGGGAGGGAGGGAACACTGAAGCTTTCTTT